These 13 T cell receptor beta chains were sequenced from one sample in a study of cytomegalovirus exposure and HLA in healthy donors. PCR amplification relied on 60 Vbeta primers (plus 13 Jbeta primers). Generated by immunoSEQ multiplex PCR, the TCRdb table keeps only in-frame clones and is missing some. The sample has over 150,000 clones, around 73% seen once. The source material was PBMCs. Every receptor here comes from a woman under 30 in good health and CMV-seropositive.

The genes are TRBV7-3 and TRBJ1-1; 10 bases line up with TRBD1. CDR1 and CDR2 from the germline V gene are SGHTA and FQGTGA. The CDR3 contains 18 residues. After removal of 1 base from V and 0 bases from J, the junction contained 8 bases not matched to a gene. CDR3 nucleotides: TGTGCCAGCAGCTTAATACCCCTGGGACAGGGGTTGAACACTGAAGCTTTCTTT. Residues: CASSLIPLGQGLNTEAFF.

The V and J genes are TRBV7-9 and TRBJ1-2; 8 bases agree with TRBD1. Per the germline V gene, CDR1 is SEHNR and CDR2 is FQNEAQ (reference sequence). CDR3 length: 14 residues. Trimming at V came to 5 bases and at J to 1 base, leaving 3 bases not matched to a gene. CDR3 bases: TGTGCCAGCAGCACTACAGGGGGTAACTATGGCTACACCTTC. The encoded protein is CASSTTGGNYGYTF.

This sequence joins TRBV9 and TRBJ1-6; 7 bases are shared with TRBD1. CDR3 length: 18 amino acids. Germline CDR1 is SGDLS and CDR2 is YYNGEE. Losses at the gene ends were 0 bases for V and 7 bases for J; bases not matched to a gene: 13. CDR3 protein: CASSVGGHRGEDNSPLHF. The DNA for the CDR3 is TGTGCCAGCAGCGTAGGAGGCCACAGGGGAGAGGACAATTCACCCCTCCACTTT.

This clone was observed a single time. The junction shows a germline mismatch at one end, possibly a read error. V gene TRBV7-9 combines with J gene TRBJ2-1; D is unresolved. The CDR3 has 12 residues. Germline CDR1 SEHNR, CDR2 FQNEAQ (reference sequence). The CDR3 DNA reads as TGTTCCAGCAGCTTAGCCAATAATGAGCAGTTCTTC. This sequence encodes CSSSLANNEQFF.

This chain uses TRBV6-1 with TRBJ2-7; TRBD1 might be the D (5 bases). Germline CDR1 MNHNS, CDR2 SASEGT. With 7 bases removed from V and 3 bases from J, the gap between germline ends came to 16 bases. This CDR3 has 14 residues. The CDR3 protein is CASKQRSQGYEQYF. CDR3 coding DNA: TGTGCCAGCAAGCAGAGGTCTCAGGGCTACGAGCAGTACTTC.

In DNA, the CDR3 is TGTGCCAGCTCAACTCAGGTGCGCTATGGCTACACCTTC. It yields the protein CASSTQVRYGYTF. The V and J genes are TRBV7-2 and TRBJ1-2, with D unclear. Trimming removed 8 bases from V and 4 bases from J, with 14 bases in between. Germline V gives CDR1 SGHTA, CDR2 FQGNSA. CDR3 length: 13 residues.

This chain joins TRBV6-5 and TRBJ2-5; 8 bases agree with TRBD1. Germline V gives CDR1 MNHEY, CDR2 SVGAGI. The length of the CDR3 is 15 residues. V lost 2 bases and J lost 1; bases outside the gene matches: 3. CDR3 amino acids: CASSYVTGGQETQYF. CDR3 nucleotides: TGTGCCAGCAGTTACGTCACAGGGGGCCAAGAGACCCAGTACTTC.

Regarding this clone: At one of its ends the junction is not consistent with the germline gene, which may arise from a read error. The chain has TRBV7-7 and TRBJ2-2; TRBD1 might be the D (6 bases). In germline, CDR1 is SSHAT, CDR2 FNYEAQ (reference sequence). The CDR3 runs to 13 residues. The CDR3, as DNA: TGTGCTAGCAGCATACAGGGTAGCGGGGAGCTGTTTTTT. Translated: CASSIQGSGELFF.

The chain combines TRBV6-1 with TRBJ2-1; 13 positions agree with TRBD2. The germline V gene has CDR1 MNHNS and CDR2 SASEGT. J lost 7 bases, V lost 2 bases, and 2 bases had no gene match. CDR3 length equals 15 residues. In nucleotides, the CDR3 is TGTGCCAGCAGTGAAACGGGACTAGCGGGAAATGAGCAGTTCTTC. Protein: CASSETGLAGNEQFF.

DNA for the CDR3: TGTGCCAGCAGTCGGGGACAGGATAGCTCCTACGAGCAGTACTTC. Translating it yields CASSRGQDSSYEQYF. V and J are TRBV2 and TRBJ2-5; TRBD1 agrees at 8 bases. Gene TRBJ2-7 matches the end of the DNA better, so the J call may be wrong. This CDR3 is built from 15 residues. In germline, CDR1 is SNHLY, CDR2 FYNNEI.

This chain joins TRBV6-6 and TRBJ1-2, with TRBD1 as a possible D gene (6 bases). Germline V CDR1 and CDR2: MNHNY, SVGAGI (reference sequence). This CDR3 is 15 amino acids long. V lost 2 bases and J 8 bases, leaving 18 bases between the germline ends. CDR3 sequence (DNA): TGTGCCAGCAGTTACGCGGGGGGCGAGATTCAAGGCTACACCTTC. Translation gives CASSYAGGEIQGYTF.

The chain has TRBV23-1 and TRBJ2-1; D possibly corresponds to TRBD2 (5 bases). TRBV23-1 is assigned to the ORF class and has an uncertain function. The CDR3 extends over 17 amino acids. V shed 0 bases and J shed 2 bases, with 14 bases lying between them. The CDR3 sequence: CASSQSGAPGTYNEQFF. DNA for the CDR3: TGCGCCAGCAGTCAATCGGGAGCGCCGGGTACCTACAATGAGCAGTTCTTC.

This clone came up a few times. The J gene is TRBJ1-1, the V gene TRBV9, with TRBD1 matching 10 bases. Trimming cost V 3 bases and J 2 bases; bases outside gene matches: 4. The CDR3 totals 15 residues. CDR1 SGDLS and CDR2 YYNGEE come from the germline V gene. The CDR3 DNA is TGTGCCAGCAGCGGGGGACAGGGGCTAAACACTGAAGCTTTCTTT. Protein product: CASSGGQGLNTEAFF.